This TCR beta chain was sequenced for a study of identical twins. Study-level findings and limits: While abundant cord blood beta clonotypes carried fewer insertions, memory repertoires showed no such pattern.

Germline CDR1 is MNHEY and CDR2 is SMNVEV (reference sequence). V was pared by 6 bases and J by 7 bases, with 6 bases of the junction left unmatched. CDR3 length: 15 amino acids. Concerning this clonotype: The antigen is unknown.

Everyone who gave samples was a healthy Caucasian. MiXCR was run by TCRdb on the 5' RACE reads, yielding one entry per CDR3 protein. The table has 1.5 million or so distinct CDR3 sequences, roughly a third seen once. The chain couples TRBV27 to TRBJ2-2; 12 bases fit TRBD2. The source material was cord blood. The receptor was isolated from a newborn girl in good health. The CDR3 is CASSPTSGSVGELFF. Written as DNA, the CDR3 is TGTGCCAGCAGCCCGACTAGCGGGAGTGTCGGGGAGCTGTTTTTT.